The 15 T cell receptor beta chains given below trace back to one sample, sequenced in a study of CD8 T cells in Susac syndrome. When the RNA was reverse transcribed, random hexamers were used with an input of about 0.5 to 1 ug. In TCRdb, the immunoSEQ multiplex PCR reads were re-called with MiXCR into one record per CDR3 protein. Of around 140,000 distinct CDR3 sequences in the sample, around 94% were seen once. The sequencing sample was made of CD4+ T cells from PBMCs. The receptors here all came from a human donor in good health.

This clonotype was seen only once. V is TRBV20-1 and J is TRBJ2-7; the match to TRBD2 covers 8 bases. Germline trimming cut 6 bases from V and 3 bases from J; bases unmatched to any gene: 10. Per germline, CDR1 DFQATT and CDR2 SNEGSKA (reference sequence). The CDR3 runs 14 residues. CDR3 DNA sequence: TGCAGTGCCACACCTGACGGGAGGGTCTACGAGCAGTACTTC. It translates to CSATPDGRVYEQYF.

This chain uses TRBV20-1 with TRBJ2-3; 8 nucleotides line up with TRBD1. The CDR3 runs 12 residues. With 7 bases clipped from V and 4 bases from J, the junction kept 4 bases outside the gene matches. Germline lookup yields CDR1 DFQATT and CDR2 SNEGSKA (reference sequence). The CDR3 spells CSVTQGADTQYF. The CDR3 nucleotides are TGCAGTGTCACACAGGGGGCAGATACGCAGTATTTT.

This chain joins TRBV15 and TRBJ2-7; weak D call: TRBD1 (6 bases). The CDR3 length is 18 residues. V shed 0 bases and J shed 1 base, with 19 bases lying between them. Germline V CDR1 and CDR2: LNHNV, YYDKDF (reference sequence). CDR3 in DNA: TGTGCCACCAGCAGAGATAGCCACCACAGGGAAAGGTCCTACGAGCAGTACTTC. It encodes CATSRDSHHRERSYEQYF.

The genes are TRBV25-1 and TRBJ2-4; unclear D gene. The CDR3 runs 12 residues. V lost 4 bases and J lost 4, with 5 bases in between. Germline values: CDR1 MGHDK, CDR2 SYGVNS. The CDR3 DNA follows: TGTGCCAGCAGTGGAGGAAAAAACATTCAGTACTTC. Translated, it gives CASSGGKNIQYF.

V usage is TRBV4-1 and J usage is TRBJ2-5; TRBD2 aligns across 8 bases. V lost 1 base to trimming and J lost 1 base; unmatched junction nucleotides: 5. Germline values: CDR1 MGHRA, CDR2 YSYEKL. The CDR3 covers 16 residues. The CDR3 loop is CASSQALAGSQETQYF. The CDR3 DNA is TGCGCCAGCAGCCAAGCCCTAGCGGGTTCCCAAGAGACCCAGTACTTC.

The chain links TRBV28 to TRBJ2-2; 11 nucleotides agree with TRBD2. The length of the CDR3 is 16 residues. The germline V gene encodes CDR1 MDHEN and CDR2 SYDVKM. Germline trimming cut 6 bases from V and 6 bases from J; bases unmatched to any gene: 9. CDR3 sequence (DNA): TGTGCCAGCAGCCCCCGGGGTAGCGGGAGGGCCGGGGAGCTGTTTTTT. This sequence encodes CASSPRGSGRAGELFF.

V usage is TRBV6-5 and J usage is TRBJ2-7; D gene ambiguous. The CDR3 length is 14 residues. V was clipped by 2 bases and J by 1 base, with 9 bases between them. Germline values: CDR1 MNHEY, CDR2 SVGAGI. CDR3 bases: TGTGCCAGCAGTTACGGGTGGGGATCCTACGAGCAGTACTTC. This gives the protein CASSYGWGSYEQYF.

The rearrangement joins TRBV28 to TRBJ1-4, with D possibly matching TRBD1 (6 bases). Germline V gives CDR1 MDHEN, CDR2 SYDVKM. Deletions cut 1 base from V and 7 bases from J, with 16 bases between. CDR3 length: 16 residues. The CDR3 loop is CASSLFVGGASEKLFF. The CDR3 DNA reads TGTGCCAGCAGTTTATTCGTGGGGGGCGCGAGTGAAAAACTGTTTTTT.

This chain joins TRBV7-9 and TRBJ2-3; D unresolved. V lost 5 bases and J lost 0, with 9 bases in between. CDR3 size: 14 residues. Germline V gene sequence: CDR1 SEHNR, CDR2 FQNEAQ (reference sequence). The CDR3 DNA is TGTGCCAGCAGCGCGACGTCTAGCACAGATACGCAGTATTTT. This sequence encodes CASSATSSTDTQYF.

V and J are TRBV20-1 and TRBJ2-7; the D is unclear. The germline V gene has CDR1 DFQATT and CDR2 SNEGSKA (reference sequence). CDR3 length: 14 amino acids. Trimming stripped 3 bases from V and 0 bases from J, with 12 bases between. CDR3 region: CSASRSVSSYEQYF. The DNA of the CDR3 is TGCAGTGCTAGTCGCAGCGTGAGCTCCTACGAGCAGTACTTC.

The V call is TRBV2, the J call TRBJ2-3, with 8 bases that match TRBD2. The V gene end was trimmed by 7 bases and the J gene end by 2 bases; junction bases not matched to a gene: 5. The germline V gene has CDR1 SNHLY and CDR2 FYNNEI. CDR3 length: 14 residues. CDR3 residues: CASTDSGITDTQYF. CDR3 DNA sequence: TGTGCCAGCACCGATAGCGGGATCACAGATACGCAGTATTTT.

This CDR3 reads CASSVGAGIHNEQFF. The CDR3 DNA sequence: TGTGCCAGCAGCGTAGGGGCTGGAATCCACAATGAGCAGTTCTTC. The chain links TRBV9 to TRBJ2-1; D is ambiguous. Germline lookup yields CDR1 SGDLS and CDR2 YYNGEE. This CDR3 has 15 residues. With 0 bases removed from V and 5 bases from J, the gap between germline ends came to 12 bases.

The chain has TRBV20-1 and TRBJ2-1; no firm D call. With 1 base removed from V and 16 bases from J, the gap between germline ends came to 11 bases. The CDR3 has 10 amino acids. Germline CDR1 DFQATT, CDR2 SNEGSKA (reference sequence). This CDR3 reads CSARGVLEFF. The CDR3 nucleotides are TGCAGTGCTAGAGGGGTATTGGAATTCTTC.

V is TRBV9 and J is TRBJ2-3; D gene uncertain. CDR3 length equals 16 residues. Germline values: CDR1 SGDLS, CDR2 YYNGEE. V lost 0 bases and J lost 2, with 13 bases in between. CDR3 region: CASSVGSSLDTDTQYF. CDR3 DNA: TGTGCCAGCAGCGTAGGCAGCTCTTTGGACACAGATACGCAGTATTTT.

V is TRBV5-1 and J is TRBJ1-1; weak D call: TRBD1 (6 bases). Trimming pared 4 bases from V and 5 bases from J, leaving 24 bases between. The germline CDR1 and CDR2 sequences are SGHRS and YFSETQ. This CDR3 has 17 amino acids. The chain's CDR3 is CASSHRRGILSDTEAFF. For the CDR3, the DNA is TGCGCCAGCAGCCACAGGAGGGGGATTCTATCGGATACTGAAGCTTTCTTT.